This T cell receptor (beta chain) was found in a study of blood T cell repertoires in COVID-19. For the study at large: Material from acute and convalescent COVID-19 was sourced from the United States, Italy and Spain. T cells, B-cell-depleted T cells, or PBMCs supplied cDNA or gDNA.

V lost 1 base, J lost 1 base, and 3 bases stayed unmatched. Germline V gene lookup returns CDR1 SGHRS and CDR2 YFSETQ. This CDR3 contains 16 residues. Authors' processing steps: Estimation of nucleated cell counts relied on the amplification of reference gene primers. Libraries were prepared by immunoSEQ multiplex PCR; TCRdb keeps only in-frame clonotypes and omits some of them. The DNA was the basis for D and trimming; V, J and clone size are from that table. The table lists about 300,000 clones, roughly 87% of them singletons. The TCR sequence derives from a human donor in a cohort sampled during active COVID-19. The sequenced sample was peripheral blood. The rearrangement links TRBV5-1 to TRBJ2-3; 10 nucleotides line up with TRBD2. DNA of the CDR3: TGCGCCAGCAGCTTGCTAGCGGGGGCACGCACAGATACGCAGTATTTT. Protein sequence: CASSLLAGARTDTQYF.